What follows describes a single T cell receptor beta chain. The sample belongs to a study of T cell responses to AZD1222 COVID-19 vaccine. V was pared by 3 bases and J by 0 bases, with 6 bases between. Germline V gene data show CDR1 as SNHLY and CDR2 as FYNNEI. There are 15 residues in the CDR3. Sequencing was performed with immunoSEQ multiplex PCR; in TCRdb, only in-frame clones are kept and a portion is missing. The sample records 120,000 or so clones, roughly nine tenths being singletons. The input for sequencing was peripheral blood, taken on day 0 of AZD1222 vaccination. The J gene is TRBJ1-6, the V gene TRBV2; D gene ambiguous. This receptor was obtained from an adult in good health. The CDR3 spells CASSDMSSYNSPLHF. The CDR3 DNA reads as TGTGCCAGCAGTGACATGAGCTCCTATAATTCACCCCTCCACTTT.